This T cell receptor (beta chain) came from a study of T cell responses to AZD1222 COVID-19 vaccine. Study-wide findings and caveats: Among spike-specific TCRs, nearly half reportedly target unmutated variant regions.

For this clone: Its antigen remains unknown. Other DNA sequences in this sample translate to the same CDR3.

Pooled in the analysis were second doses at about 4 or about 12 weeks. CDR1 MNHEY and CDR2 SMNVEV come from the germline V gene (reference sequence). This CDR3 has 15 amino acids. V trimming: 2 bases; J trimming: 6 bases; junction bases outside the gene matches: 6. Produced via immunoSEQ multiplex PCR; TCRdb's table is partial and in-frame only. This table has roughly 140,000 clones, around nine tenths appearing once. The chain uses TRBV27 and TRBJ2-3; 9 nucleotides match TRBD2. The TCR was taken from an adult who received the AZD1222 COVID-19 vaccine. The sample in question was peripheral blood, obtained 28 days after the second AZD1222 dose. DNA of the CDR3: TGTGCCAGCAGTTTAGCGGGAGGGCCGGTGGATACGCAGTATTTT. Protein: CASSLAGGPVDTQYF.